A single sample is the source of the 21 T cell receptor beta chains below, sequenced in a study of blood T cell repertoires in COVID-19. Method: immunoSEQ multiplex PCR; TCRdb's copy keeps in-frame clones and lacks some. The data contain roughly 76,000 clones, 87% of them seen just once; the ten biggest clones take up 8.3%. Source material: peripheral blood. Receptor source: a man between 25 and 39 years old with acute or convalescent COVID-19.

The CDR3 is CASSLRSPPLYEQYF. CDR3 in DNA: TGTGCCAGCAGTTTGAGGTCGCCCCCCCTGTACGAGCAGTACTTC. J is TRBJ2-7 and V is TRBV28; D is unclear. The V and J ends lost 3 bases and 4 bases respectively, with 16 bases between them. The CDR3 length is 15 residues. Per the germline V gene, CDR1 is MDHEN and CDR2 is SYDVKM.

The chain joins TRBV11-2 to TRBJ1-4; TRBD1 aligns across 10 bases. Germline CDR1 is SGHAT and CDR2 is FQNNGV. The CDR3 has 14 residues. V shed 5 bases, J shed 8 bases, and the junction held 5 bases outside the gene matches. The CDR3 here is CASSPGTGVEKLFF. In nucleotides, the CDR3 is TGTGCCAGCAGCCCCGGGACAGGGGTCGAAAAACTGTTTTTT.

CDR3 loop: CATELLASYEQYF. The DNA for the CDR3 is TGTGCCACCGAGTTGCTAGCCTCCTACGAGCAGTACTTC. The chain carries TRBV15 and TRBJ2-7; possible D gene TRBD2, 5 bases. Trimming cost V 8 bases and J 0 bases, with 11 bases left between them. Germline V gives CDR1 LNHNV, CDR2 YYDKDF (reference sequence). The CDR3 sequence is 13 residues long.

The chain carries TRBV9 and TRBJ2-7, with TRBD1 matching over 7 bases. The V and J ends lost 0 bases and 1 base, in that order; junction bases with no gene match: 1. Germline V gives CDR1 SGDLS, CDR2 YYNGEE. CDR3 size: 14 residues. CDR3: CASSVGDRSYEQYF. DNA of the CDR3: TGTGCCAGCAGCGTAGGGGACAGATCCTACGAGCAGTACTTC. The variable domain in full, completed from reference TRBV9 and TRBJ2-7, reads DSGVTQTPKHLITATGQRVTLRCSPRSGDLSVYWYQQSLDQGLQFLIQYYNGEERAKGNILERFSAQQFPDLHSELNLSSLELGDSALYFCASSVGDRSYEQYFGPGTRLTVT.

The chain has TRBV28 and TRBJ1-3; TRBD1 might be the D (5 bases). Germline CDR1 is MDHEN and CDR2 is SYDVKM. The CDR3 consists of 14 residues. The ends were cut back, 0 bases at V and 4 bases at J, with 7 bases in the middle. CDR3 residues: CASSLWDKGNTIYF. In DNA, the CDR3 is TGTGCCAGCAGTTTATGGGACAAAGGAAACACCATATATTTT.

The V call is TRBV7-9, the J call TRBJ2-3; D might be TRBD2 (5 bases). Per the germline V gene, CDR1 is SEHNR and CDR2 is FQNEAQ (reference sequence). The ends were cut back, 5 bases at V and 2 bases at J, with 17 bases in the middle. The CDR3 extends over 16 amino acids. CDR3 region: CASSPNSVDYTDTQYF. The CDR3 DNA reads TGTGCCAGCAGCCCAAATAGCGTTGACTACACAGATACGCAGTATTTT. Using reference TRBV7-9 and TRBJ2-3 for the parts outside the CDR3, the full variable domain is DTGVSQNPRHKITKRGQNVTFRCDPISEHNRLYWYRQTLGQGPEFLTYFQNEAQLEKSRLLSDRFSAERPKGSFSTLEIQRTEQGDSAMYLCASSPNSVDYTDTQYFGPGTRLTVL.

With regard to this clone: This sample also contains other DNA sequences that code for the same CDR3. The chain couples TRBV18 to TRBJ1-1; D unclear. Looked up from germline, CDR1 is KGHSH and CDR2 is LQKENI. V lost 3 bases and J 1 base, leaving 9 bases between the germline ends. This CDR3 contains 14 residues. The CDR3 DNA is TGTGCCAGCTCACCCCAAGAGGGGAACACTGAAGCTTTCTTT. It is translated as CASSPQEGNTEAFF.

The CDR3 here is CASSQDGQGSHSPLHF. DNA of the CDR3: TGTGCCAGCAGCCAAGATGGGCAGGGAAGTCATTCACCCCTCCACTTT. The gene calls are TRBV3-1 (or the pseudogene TRBV3-2) and TRBJ1-6; the D gene is possibly TRBD1 (5 bases). The CDR3 extends over 16 amino acids. V shed 0 bases and J shed 8 bases, with 14 bases lying between them. From germline, CDR1 is LGHDT and CDR2 YNNKEL (reference sequence).

This chain connects TRBV2 to TRBJ2-5; 9 nucleotides agree with TRBD2. The CDR3 is 16 amino acids. The ends lost 4 bases at V and 1 base at J; junction bases unmatched: 7. The germline V gene has CDR1 SNHLY and CDR2 FYNNEI. CDR3 bases: TGTGCCAGCAGTGCGGCTAGCGGGAACCGCCAAGAGACCCAGTACTTC. It specifies CASSAASGNRQETQYF.

This chain connects TRBV11-2 to TRBJ1-2; TRBD1 is a possible D gene (5 bases). The V end was cut by 5 bases, the J end by 7 bases, with 11 bases between. Per the germline V gene, CDR1 is SGHAT and CDR2 is FQNNGV. CDR3 length: 12 residues. DNA of the CDR3: TGTGCCAGCAGCCCCGTGGGGGGTGGCTACACCTTC. Its translation: CASSPVGGGYTF.

The chain is built from TRBV10-3 and TRBJ1-1; D may be TRBD1 (5 bases). The V gene lost 0 bases and the J gene lost 7 bases, with 12 bases spanning the gap. This CDR3 comprises 14 residues. CDR1 is ENHRY and CDR2 is SYGVKD in the germline V gene. DNA of the CDR3: TGTGCCATCAGTGAGTCGGGGCACCTTTATGAAGCTTTCTTT. It is translated as CAISESGHLYEAFF.

The chain carries TRBV6-5 and TRBJ2-7, with 8 bases matching TRBD2. Germline V lookup: CDR1 MNHEY, CDR2 SVGAGI. The CDR3 loop spans 15 amino acids. V was clipped by 6 bases and J by 0 bases; unmatched bases: 7. The CDR3 DNA reads as TGTGCCAGCAGCTCCGGGGCGGGAGGCTCCTACGAGCAGTACTTC. Amino acids: CASSSGAGGSYEQYF.

J is TRBJ1-2 and V is TRBV24-1; 7 positions match TRBD1. Germline V CDR1 and CDR2: KGHDR, SFDVKD. The CDR3 contains 19 residues. V shed 0 bases and J 0 bases; nucleotides not matched to a gene: 12. DNA of the CDR3: TGTGCCACCAGTGATTTGCATGGGACAGATGGAATAGCTAACTATGGCTACACCTTC. This sequence encodes CATSDLHGTDGIANYGYTF.

The V gene is TRBV4-1, the J gene TRBJ1-5, with TRBD1 matching over 7 bases. The CDR3 extends over 17 amino acids. After removal of 4 bases from V and 4 bases from J, the junction contained 13 bases not matched to a gene. Germline V CDR1 and CDR2: MGHRA, YSYEKL. The CDR3 sequence: CASSRIPGTALNQPQHF. CDR3 DNA: TGCGCCAGCAGCCGTATACCGGGGACAGCTCTTAATCAGCCCCAGCATTTT.

The chain couples TRBV4-2 to TRBJ2-7; the D gene is possibly TRBD1 (5 bases). Trimming pared 5 bases from V and 6 bases from J, leaving 14 bases between. The CDR3 length is 13 residues. CDR1 LGHNA and CDR2 YNFKEQ come from the germline V gene. The CDR3 reads CASSSRFGAEQYF. The CDR3 DNA follows: TGTGCCAGCAGCTCTCGTTTTGGGGCCGAGCAGTACTTC.

The chain uses TRBV5-1 and TRBJ2-1; the match to TRBD1 covers 9 bases. The germline CDR1 and CDR2 sequences are SGHRS and YFSETQ. The CDR3 covers 14 residues. V lost 4 bases and J lost 8; bases outside the gene matches: 7. CDR3 nucleotides: TGCGCCAGCAGCGACGGGACAGGGCCGGATGAGCAGTTCTTC. It translates to CASSDGTGPDEQFF.

The chain links TRBV29-1 to TRBJ1-2; tentatively, D is TRBD1 (5 bases). Germline-derived CDR1 and CDR2 are SQVTM and ANQGSEA. V was trimmed by 0 bases and J by 8 bases, leaving 19 bases between them. CDR3 length equals 15 residues. DNA of the CDR3: TGCAGCGTTGAAGATCGCGCCAGGGCGGAGAAGGGCTACACCTTC. This encodes CSVEDRARAEKGYTF.

The J gene is TRBJ1-3, the V gene TRBV28; a possible D gene is TRBD1 (6 bases). This CDR3 has 14 residues. Trimming removed 5 bases from V and 0 bases from J, with 8 bases in between. The germline gives CDR1 MDHEN, CDR2 SYDVKM. The CDR3 coding sequence is TGTGCCAGCAGTCGAGGGGGCTCTGGAAACACCATATATTTT. The encoded protein is CASSRGGSGNTIYF.

The gene calls are TRBV5-1 and TRBJ1-6; D might be TRBD1 (5 bases). CDR1 and CDR2 (germline): SGHRS, YFSETQ. This CDR3 region has 15 residues. V shed 7 bases and J shed 5 bases, with 16 bases lying between them. In DNA form, the CDR3 reads TGCGCCAGCGCCTTATCGACAGCGAATAATTCACCCCTCCACTTT. Amino acids: CASALSTANNSPLHF.

J is TRBJ1-1 and V is TRBV19, with 11 bases matching TRBD1. CDR1 LNHDA and CDR2 SQIVND come from the germline V gene (reference sequence). The CDR3 covers 17 residues. With 5 bases clipped from V and 1 base from J, the junction kept 9 bases outside the gene matches. The CDR3, as DNA: TGTGCCAGTAGTTCGCGGGACAGGGGGAATGGGAACACTGAAGCTTTCTTT. Its protein product is CASSSRDRGNGNTEAFF. Filled out from reference TRBV19 and TRBJ1-1, the complete variable domain reads DGGITQSPKYLFRKEGQNVTLSCEQNLNHDAMYWYRQDPGQGLRLIYYSQIVNDFQKGDIAEGYSVSREKKESFPLTVTSAQKNPTAFYLCASSSRDRGNGNTEAFFGQGTRLTVV.

This clone was seen only once. The chain employs TRBV18 and TRBJ2-2, with D possibly matching TRBD2 (6 bases). V lost 6 bases and J lost 6, with 14 bases in between. CDR1 and CDR2 (germline): KGHSH, LQKENI. The length of the CDR3 is 14 residues. CDR3 sequence reads: CASSQYSGAGELFF. In nucleotides, the CDR3 is TGTGCCAGCTCTCAGTATAGCGGCGCCGGGGAGCTGTTTTTT.